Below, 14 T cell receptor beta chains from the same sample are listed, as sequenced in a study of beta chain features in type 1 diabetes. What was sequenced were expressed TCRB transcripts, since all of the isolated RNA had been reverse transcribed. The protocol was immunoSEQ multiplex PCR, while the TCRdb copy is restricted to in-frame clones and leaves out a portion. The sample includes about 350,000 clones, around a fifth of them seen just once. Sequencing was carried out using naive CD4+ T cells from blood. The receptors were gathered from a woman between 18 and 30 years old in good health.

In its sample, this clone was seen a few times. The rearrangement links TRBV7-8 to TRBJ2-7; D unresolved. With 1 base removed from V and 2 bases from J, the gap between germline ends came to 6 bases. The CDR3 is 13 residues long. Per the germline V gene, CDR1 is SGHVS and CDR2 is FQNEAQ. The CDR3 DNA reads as TGTGCCAGCAGCTTAGGCGGTACCTACGAGCAGTACTTC. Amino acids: CASSLGGTYEQYF.

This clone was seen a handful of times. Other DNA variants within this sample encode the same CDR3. CDR3 in amino acids: CASSFGGGSYEQYF. DNA of the CDR3: TGTGCCAGCAGCTTTGGGGGGGGCTCCTACGAGCAGTACTTC. This chain connects TRBV7-2 to TRBJ2-7, with 7 bases aligning to TRBD2. V lost 3 bases and J lost 0; bases outside the gene matches: 2. The CDR3 consists of 14 residues. Germline V lookup: CDR1 SGHTA, CDR2 FQGNSA.

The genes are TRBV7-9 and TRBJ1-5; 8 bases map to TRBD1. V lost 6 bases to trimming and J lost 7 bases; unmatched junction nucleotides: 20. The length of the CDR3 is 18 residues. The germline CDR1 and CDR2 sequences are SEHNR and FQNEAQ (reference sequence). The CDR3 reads CASSSERLGRGRGQPQHF. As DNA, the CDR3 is TGTGCCAGCAGTTCCGAGAGATTGGGCAGGGGGCGCGGCCAGCCCCAGCATTTT.

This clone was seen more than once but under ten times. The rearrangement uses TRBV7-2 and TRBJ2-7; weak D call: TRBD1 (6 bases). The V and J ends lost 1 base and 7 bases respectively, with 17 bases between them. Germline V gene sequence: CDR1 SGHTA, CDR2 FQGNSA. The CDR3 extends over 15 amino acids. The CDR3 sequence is CASSLDSLGAREQYF. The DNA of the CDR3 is TGTGCCAGCAGCTTAGATTCGTTGGGGGCGCGAGAGCAGTACTTC. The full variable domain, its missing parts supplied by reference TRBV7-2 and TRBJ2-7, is GAGVSQSPSNKVTEKGKDVELRCDPISGHTALYWYRQSLGQGLEFLIYFQGNSAPDKSGLPSDRFSAERTGGSVSTLTIQRTQQEDSAVYLCASSLDSLGAREQYFGPGTRLTVT.

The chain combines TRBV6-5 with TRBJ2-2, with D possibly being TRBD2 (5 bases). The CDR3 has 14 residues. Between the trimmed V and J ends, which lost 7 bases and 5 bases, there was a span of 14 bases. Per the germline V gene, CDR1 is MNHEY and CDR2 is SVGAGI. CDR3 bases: TGTGCCAGCATCCAGGCGGGCGGGACCGGGGAGCTGTTTTTT. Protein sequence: CASIQAGGTGELFF.

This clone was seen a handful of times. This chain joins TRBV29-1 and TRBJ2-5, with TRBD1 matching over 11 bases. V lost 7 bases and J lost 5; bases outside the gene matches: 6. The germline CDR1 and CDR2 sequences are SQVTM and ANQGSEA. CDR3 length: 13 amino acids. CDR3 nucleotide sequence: TGCAGCGCCCGGACAGGGGGCTGGGAGACCCAGTACTTC. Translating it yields CSARTGGWETQYF. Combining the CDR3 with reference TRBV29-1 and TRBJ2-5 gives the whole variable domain SAVISQKPSRDICQRGTSLTIQCQVDSQVTMMFWYRQQPGQSLTLIATANQGSEATYESGFVIDKFPISRPNLTFSTLTVSNMSPEDSSIYLCSARTGGWETQYFGPGTRLLVL.

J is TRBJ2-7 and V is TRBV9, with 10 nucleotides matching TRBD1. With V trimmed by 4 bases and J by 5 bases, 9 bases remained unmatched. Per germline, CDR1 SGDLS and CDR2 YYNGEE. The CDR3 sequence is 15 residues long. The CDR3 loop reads CASSPRQGASNEQYF. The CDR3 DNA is TGTGCCAGCAGCCCGCGACAGGGGGCGTCTAACGAGCAGTACTTC.

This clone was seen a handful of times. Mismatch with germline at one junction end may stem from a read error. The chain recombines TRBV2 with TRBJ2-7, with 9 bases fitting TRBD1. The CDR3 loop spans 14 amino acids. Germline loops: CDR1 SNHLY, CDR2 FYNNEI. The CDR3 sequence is CASREGQGFYEQYF. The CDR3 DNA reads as TGTGCCAGCAGAGAAGGACAGGGGTTCTACGAGCAGTACTTC.

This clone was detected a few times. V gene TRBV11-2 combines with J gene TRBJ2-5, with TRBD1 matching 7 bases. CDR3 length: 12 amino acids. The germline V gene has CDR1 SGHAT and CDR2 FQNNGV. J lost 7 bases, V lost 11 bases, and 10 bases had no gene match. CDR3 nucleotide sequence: TGTGCCGTGACAGACAGGGTGGGGACCCAGTACTTC. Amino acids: CAVTDRVGTQYF.

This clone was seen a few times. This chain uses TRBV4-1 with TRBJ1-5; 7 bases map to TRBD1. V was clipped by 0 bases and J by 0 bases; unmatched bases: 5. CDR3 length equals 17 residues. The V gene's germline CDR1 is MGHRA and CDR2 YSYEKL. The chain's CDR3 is CASSQDRGQYSNQPQHF. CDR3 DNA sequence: TGCGCCAGCAGCCAAGATAGGGGACAGTATAGCAATCAGCCCCAGCATTTT.

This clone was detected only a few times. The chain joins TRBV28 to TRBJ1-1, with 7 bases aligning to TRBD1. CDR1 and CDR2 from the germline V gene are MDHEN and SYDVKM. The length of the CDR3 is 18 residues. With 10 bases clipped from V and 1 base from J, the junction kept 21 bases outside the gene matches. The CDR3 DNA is TGTGCCACCTCGAGGGGGCTGAGGTTGCGCGGGGCGAACACTGAAGCTTTCTTT. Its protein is CATSRGLRLRGANTEAFF.

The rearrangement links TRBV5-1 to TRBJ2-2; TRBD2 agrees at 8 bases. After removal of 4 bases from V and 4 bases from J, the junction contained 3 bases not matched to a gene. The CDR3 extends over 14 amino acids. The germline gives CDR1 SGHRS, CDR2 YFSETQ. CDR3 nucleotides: TGCGCCAGCAGCGTGGGACTAGTCACCGGGGAGCTGTTTTTT. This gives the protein CASSVGLVTGELFF.

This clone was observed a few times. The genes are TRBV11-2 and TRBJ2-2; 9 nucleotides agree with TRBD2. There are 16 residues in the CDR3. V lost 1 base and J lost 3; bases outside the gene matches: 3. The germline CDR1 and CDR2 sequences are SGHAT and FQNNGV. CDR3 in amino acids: CASSLVAGDYTGELFF. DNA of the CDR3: TGTGCCAGCAGCTTAGTAGCGGGGGATTACACCGGGGAGCTGTTTTTT.

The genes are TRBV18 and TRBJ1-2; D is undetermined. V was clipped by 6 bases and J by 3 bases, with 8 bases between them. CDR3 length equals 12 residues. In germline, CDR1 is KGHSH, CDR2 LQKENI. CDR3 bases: TGTGCCAGCTCGGCCACACACTATGGCTACACCTTC. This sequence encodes CASSATHYGYTF. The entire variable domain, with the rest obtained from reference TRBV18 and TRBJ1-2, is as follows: NAGVMQNPRHLVRRRGQEARLRCSPMKGHSHVYWYRQLPEEGLKFMVYLQKENIIDESGMPKERFSAEFPKEGPSILRIQQVVRGDSAAYFCASSATHYGYTFGSGTRLTVV.